This T cell receptor (beta chain) was sequenced for a study of human T cells and chemical hapten exposure. Looking at the study overall: Slight volume differences across pooled libraries mainly accounted for varying per-sample TCR yields. Findings of the study overall: Sensitizing to DPC left TCRs with a frequency above 1 in 1000 unaltered.

V lost 5 bases to trimming and J lost 5 bases, with 10 bases between them. From germline, CDR1 is SEHNR and CDR2 FQNEAQ (reference sequence). The CDR3 totals 13 residues. Individual cDNA molecules (in the library) carried attached unique molecular identifiers. Source study methods: Sample TCR totals centred on a median of 95,638, ranging about 20,000 to 690,600. TCRdb analysed the RACE reads with MiXCR anew, one entry per CDR3 protein. The V and J calls come from TCRdb's annotation, not from the publication. The repertoire includes about 77,000 distinct CDR3 sequences, 8.5% to 9.5% of them detected once, and around 1.7% sits in the top ten. To note about this clonotype: The antigen remains undetermined.

Time point given: healthy volunteer bleed at 6 weeks. Someone pulled total RNA out of unfractionated whole blood. Specimen: whole blood. The rearrangement uses TRBV7-9 and TRBJ1-5; a weak D match, TRBD1 (5 bases). The source is a female donor in good health. Some clones in this sample may be carry-over from other donors' samples. The CDR3 is CASSLMGDQPQHF. The DNA for the CDR3 is TGTGCCAGCAGCCTAATGGGGGATCAGCCCCAGCATTTT.